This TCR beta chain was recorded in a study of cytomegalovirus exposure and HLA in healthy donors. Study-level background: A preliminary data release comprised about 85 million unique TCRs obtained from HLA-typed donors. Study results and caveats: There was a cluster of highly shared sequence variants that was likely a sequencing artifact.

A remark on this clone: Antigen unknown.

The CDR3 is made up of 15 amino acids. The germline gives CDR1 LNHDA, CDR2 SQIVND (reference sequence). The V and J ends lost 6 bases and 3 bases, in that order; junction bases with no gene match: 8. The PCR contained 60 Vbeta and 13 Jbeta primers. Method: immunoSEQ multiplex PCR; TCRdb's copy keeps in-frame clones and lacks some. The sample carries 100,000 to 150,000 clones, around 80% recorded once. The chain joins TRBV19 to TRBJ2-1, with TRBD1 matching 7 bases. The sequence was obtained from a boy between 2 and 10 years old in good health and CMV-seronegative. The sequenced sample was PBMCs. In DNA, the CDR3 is TGTGCCAGTAGCACCCGGGACAGACTCTACAATGAGCAGTTCTTC. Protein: CASSTRDRLYNEQFF.